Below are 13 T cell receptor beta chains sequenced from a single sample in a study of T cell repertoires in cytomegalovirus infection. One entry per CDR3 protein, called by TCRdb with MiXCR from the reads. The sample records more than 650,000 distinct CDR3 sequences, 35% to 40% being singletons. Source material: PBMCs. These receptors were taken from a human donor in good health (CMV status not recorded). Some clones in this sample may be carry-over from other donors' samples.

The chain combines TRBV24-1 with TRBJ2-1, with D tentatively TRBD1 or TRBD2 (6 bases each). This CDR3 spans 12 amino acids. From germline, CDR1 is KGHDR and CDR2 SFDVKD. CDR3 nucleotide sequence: TGTCCGCCCCGGGGGCCATACAATGAGCAGTTCTTC. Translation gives CPPRGPYNEQFF.

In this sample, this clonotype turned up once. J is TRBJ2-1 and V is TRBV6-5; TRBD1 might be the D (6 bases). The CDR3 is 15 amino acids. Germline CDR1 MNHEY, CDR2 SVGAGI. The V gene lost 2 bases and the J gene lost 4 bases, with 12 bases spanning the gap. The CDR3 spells CASSYTPGQYNEQFF. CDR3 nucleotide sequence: TGTGCCAGCAGTTACACGCCAGGACAGTACAATGAGCAGTTCTTC.

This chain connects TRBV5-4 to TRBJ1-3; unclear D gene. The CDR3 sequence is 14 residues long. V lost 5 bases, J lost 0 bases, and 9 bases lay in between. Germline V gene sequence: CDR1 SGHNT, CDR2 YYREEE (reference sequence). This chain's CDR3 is CASSVDYSGNTIYF. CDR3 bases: TGTGCCAGCAGTGTGGATTACTCTGGAAACACCATATATTTT. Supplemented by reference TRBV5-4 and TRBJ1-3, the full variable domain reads ETGVTQSPTHLIKTRGQQVTLRCSSQSGHNTVSWYQQALGQGPQFIFQYYREEENGRGNFPPRFSGLQFPNYSSELNVNALELDDSALYLCASSVDYSGNTIYFGEGSWLTVV.

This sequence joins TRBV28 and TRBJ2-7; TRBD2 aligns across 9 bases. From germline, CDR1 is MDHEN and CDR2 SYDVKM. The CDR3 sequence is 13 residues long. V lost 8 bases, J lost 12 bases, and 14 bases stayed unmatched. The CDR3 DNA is TGTGCCAGCGGGCCCTGGCGGGAGGGGAGGGGGTACTTC. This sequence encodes CASGPWREGRGYF.

DNA of the CDR3: TGCAGTGCTCCTGACAATGAGCAGTTCTTC. This sequence encodes CSAPDNEQFF. The rearrangement uses TRBV20-1 and TRBJ2-1; D is undetermined. This CDR3 is built from 10 residues. V shed 5 bases and J shed 5 bases, with 4 bases lying between them. Germline assignment: CDR1 DFQATT and CDR2 SNEGSKA (reference sequence).

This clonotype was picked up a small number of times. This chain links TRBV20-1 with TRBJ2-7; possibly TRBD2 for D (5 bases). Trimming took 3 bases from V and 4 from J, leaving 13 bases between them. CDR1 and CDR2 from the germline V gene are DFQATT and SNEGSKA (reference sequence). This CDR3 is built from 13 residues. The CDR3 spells CSARVLASYEQYF. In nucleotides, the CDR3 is TGCAGTGCTAGGGTCCTAGCTAGTTACGAGCAGTACTTC.

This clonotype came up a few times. Here the CDR3 DNA reads TGTGCCACCAGCGGGGAGGACAGCCACTCTGGAAACACCATATATTTT. This translates into CATSGEDSHSGNTIYF. The rearrangement joins TRBV15 to TRBJ1-3; perhaps TRBD1 as D (6 bases). Per the germline V gene, CDR1 is LNHNV and CDR2 is YYDKDF (reference sequence). The V end was cut by 5 bases, the J end by 0 bases, with 14 bases between. The CDR3 contains 16 residues.

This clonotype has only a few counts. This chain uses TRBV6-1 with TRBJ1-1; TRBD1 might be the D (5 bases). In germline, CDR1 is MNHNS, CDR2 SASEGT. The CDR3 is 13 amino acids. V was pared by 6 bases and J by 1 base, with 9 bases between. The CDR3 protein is CASRETENTEAFF. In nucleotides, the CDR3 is TGTGCCAGCAGAGAGACAGAGAACACTGAAGCTTTCTTT.

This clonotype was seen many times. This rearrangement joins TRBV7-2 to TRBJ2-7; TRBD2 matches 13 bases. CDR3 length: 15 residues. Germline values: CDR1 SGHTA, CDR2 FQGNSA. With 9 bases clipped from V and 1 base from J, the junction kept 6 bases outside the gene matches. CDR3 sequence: CASGTLAGGSYEQYF. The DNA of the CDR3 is TGTGCCAGTGGAACACTAGCGGGAGGGTCCTACGAGCAGTACTTC.

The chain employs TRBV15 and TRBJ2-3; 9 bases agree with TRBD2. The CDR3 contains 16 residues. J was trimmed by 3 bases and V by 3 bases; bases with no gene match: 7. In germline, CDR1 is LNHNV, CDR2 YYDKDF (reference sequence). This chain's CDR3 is CATSSTPAGGTDTQYF. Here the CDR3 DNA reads TGTGCCACCAGCAGTACCCCGGCGGGGGGGACAGATACGCAGTATTTT.

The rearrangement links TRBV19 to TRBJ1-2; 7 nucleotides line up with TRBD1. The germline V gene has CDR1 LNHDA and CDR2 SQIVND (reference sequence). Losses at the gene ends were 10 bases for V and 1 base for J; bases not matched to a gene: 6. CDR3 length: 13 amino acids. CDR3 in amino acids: CAIWDRYNYGYTF. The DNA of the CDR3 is TGTGCCATCTGGGACAGATATAACTATGGCTACACCTTC. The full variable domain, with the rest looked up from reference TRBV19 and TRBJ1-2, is DGGITQSPKYLFRKEGQNVTLSCEQNLNHDAMYWYRQDPGQGLRLIYYSQIVNDFQKGDIAEGYSVSREKKESFPLTVTSAQKNPTAFYLCAIWDRYNYGYTFGSGTRLTVV.

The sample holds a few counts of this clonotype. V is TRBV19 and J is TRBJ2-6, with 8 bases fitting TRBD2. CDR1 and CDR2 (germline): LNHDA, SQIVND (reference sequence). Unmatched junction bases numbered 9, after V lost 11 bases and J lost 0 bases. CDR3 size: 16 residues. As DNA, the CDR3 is TGTGCCTGCCGGGGGGGGGCCTCCTCTGGGGCCAACGTCCTGACTTTC. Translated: CACRGGASSGANVLTF.

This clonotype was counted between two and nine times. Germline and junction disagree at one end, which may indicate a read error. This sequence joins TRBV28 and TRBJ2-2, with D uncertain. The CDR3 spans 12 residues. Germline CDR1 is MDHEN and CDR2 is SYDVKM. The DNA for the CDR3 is TGTGCCAGCAGTTTCGGCCGAAAGAAGGTGCTTTTT. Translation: CASSFGRKKVLF.